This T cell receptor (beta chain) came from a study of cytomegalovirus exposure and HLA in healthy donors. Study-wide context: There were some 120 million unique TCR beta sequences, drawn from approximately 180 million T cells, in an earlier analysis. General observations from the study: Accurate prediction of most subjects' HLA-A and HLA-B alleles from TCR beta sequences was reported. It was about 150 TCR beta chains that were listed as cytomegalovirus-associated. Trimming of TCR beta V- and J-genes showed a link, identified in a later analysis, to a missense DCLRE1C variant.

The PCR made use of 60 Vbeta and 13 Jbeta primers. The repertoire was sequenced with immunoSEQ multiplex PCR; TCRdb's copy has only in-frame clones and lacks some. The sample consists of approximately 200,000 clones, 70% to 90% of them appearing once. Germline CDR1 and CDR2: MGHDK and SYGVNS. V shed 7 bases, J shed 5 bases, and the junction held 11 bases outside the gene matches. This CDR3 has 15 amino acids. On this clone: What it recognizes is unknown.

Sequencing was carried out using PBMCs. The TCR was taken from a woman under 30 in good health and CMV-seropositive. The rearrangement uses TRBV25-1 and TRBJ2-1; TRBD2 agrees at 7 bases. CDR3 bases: TGTGCCAGCACCCCCTTGGGGGGGATCGACAATGAGCAGTTCTTC. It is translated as CASTPLGGIDNEQFF.